This T cell receptor (beta chain) was identified during a study of blood T cell repertoires in COVID-19. The overall study: Material from acute and convalescent COVID-19 was sourced from the United States, Italy and Spain.

Per germline, CDR1 SGHRS and CDR2 YFSETQ. After removal of 4 bases from V and 6 bases from J, the junction contained 6 bases not matched to a gene. The CDR3 spans 13 residues. Authors' processing steps: Reference gene primer amplification gave nucleated cell count estimates. Some clones are missing from TCRdb's copy, which holds only in-frame ones; the method was immunoSEQ multiplex PCR. V and J calls and clone size are given by that table; D and trimming were obtained from the DNA. This table holds about 160,000 clones, about four fifths found once. The chain employs TRBV5-1 and TRBJ1-2; 7 bases are a match to TRBD1. This sequence originates from an elderly woman with acute or convalescent COVID-19. The sample consisted of peripheral blood. Here the CDR3 DNA reads TGCGCCAGCAGCGCCGGACAGGCTAATGGCTACACCTTC. It is translated as CASSAGQANGYTF.